This T cell receptor beta chain was obtained from a study of patients and donors after allogeneic stem cell transplantation. TCRdb re-called the RT-PCR reads with MiXCR, one entry per CDR3 protein. The sample includes approximately 410,000 distinct CDR3 sequences, roughly 17% of them seen just once. This CDR3 contains 11 residues. Unmatched junction bases numbered 4, after V lost 0 bases and J lost 14 bases. Germline values: CDR1 SQVTM, CDR2 ANQGSEA. The source material was blood, either unsorted or a sorted T cell fraction (not recorded which). The sequence came from a human donor who was either an allogeneic HSCT recipient or a stem cell or donor lymphocyte infusion donor (not recorded which). It is not recorded whose cells these are; they may come from a transplant donor. This chain uses TRBV29-1 with TRBJ2-1, with 7 bases lining up with TRBD1. The CDR3 protein is CSVEEGTEEFF. The CDR3 DNA is TGCAGCGTTGAAGAGGGGACAGAAGAGTTCTTC.